The sequence of this T cell receptor beta chain was determined in a study of T cell responses to AZD1222 COVID-19 vaccine. Study-wide background: Combined were second doses at about 4 or about 12 weeks.

TCRdb keeps only in-frame clones here, not all; method: immunoSEQ multiplex PCR. The sample holds some 170,000 clones, 85% to 90% seen once. CDR3 length equals 17 residues. Germline CDR1 and CDR2: SEHNR and FQNEAQ (reference sequence). The J segment lost 1 base and the V segment lost 1 base, leaving 7 bases of the junction unmatched. The sequences come from peripheral blood, collected on day 0 of AZD1222 vaccination. This clonotype was obtained from an adult in good health. V gene TRBV7-9 combines with J gene TRBJ1-2; 9 bases agree with TRBD1. The CDR3 DNA is TGTGCCAGCAGCTTAGGGGACGGGACAGGGTTTAACTATGGCTACACCTTC. As protein: CASSLGDGTGFNYGYTF.